This entry lists 18 T cell receptor beta chains sequenced from one sample in a study of low-dose radiotherapy and immunotherapy resistance in tumors. TRAV- and TRBV-specific primers were used for first-strand cDNA, which covered alpha and beta chains. Over about 19 PCR cycles, TCRs were amplified from a constant-region primer and V-primer adapter. TCRdb re-called the reads with MiXCR, one entry per CDR3 protein. The sample yields 11,000 to 15,000 distinct CDR3 sequences, about 70% seen once. Every receptor here comes from a human donor with advanced metastatic prostate, ovarian, gallbladder or colorectal cancer (not recorded which). This table probably holds off-target reads from a library built for another chain.

This clonotype was detected only a few times. This chain links TRBV11-2 with TRBJ1-2, with D perhaps matching TRBD1 (5 bases). The V gene's germline CDR1 is SGHAT and CDR2 FQNNGV. The CDR3 runs 16 residues. V was shortened by 0 bases and J by 1 base, with 12 bases between the two germline ends. Here the CDR3 reads CASSLDREWGNYGYTF. CDR3 in DNA: TGTGCCAGCAGCTTAGACAGGGAGTGGGGTAACTATGGCTACACCTTC. Looking up the rest from reference TRBV11-2 and TRBJ1-2 gives the full variable domain: EAGVAQSPRYKIIEKRQSVAFWCNPISGHATLYWYQQILGQGPKLLIQFQNNGVVDDSQLPKDRFSAERLKGVDSTLKIQPAKLEDSAVYLCASSLDREWGNYGYTFGSGTRLTVV.

The genes are TRBV20-1 and TRBJ1-5; a possible D gene is TRBD1 (6 bases). Germline loops: CDR1 DFQATT, CDR2 SNEGSKA (reference sequence). The CDR3 length is 14 residues. Between the trimmed V and J ends, which lost 4 bases and 1 base, there was a span of 11 bases. DNA for the CDR3: TGCAGTGCTATAGGGGGGGAAAGCAATCAGCCCCAGCATTTT. This gives the protein CSAIGGESNQPQHF.

The chain joins TRBV6-6 to TRBJ1-2; D gene unclear. The germline V gene encodes CDR1 MNHNY and CDR2 SVGAGI (reference sequence). V lost 2 bases and J 6 bases, leaving 13 bases between the germline ends. The CDR3 consists of 14 residues. CDR3: CASSYPKVRDGYTF. The CDR3 coding sequence is TGTGCCAGCAGTTACCCGAAGGTACGGGATGGCTACACCTTC.

The chain combines TRBV5-1 with TRBJ2-7, with 8 bases lining up with TRBD2. J lost 2 bases, V lost 3 bases, and 22 bases had no gene match. CDR1 is SGHRS, CDR2 YFSETQ, per germline. The CDR3 runs to 20 residues. The CDR3: CASSSWAGGRGAQGAYEQYF. CDR3 nucleotide sequence: TGCGCCAGCAGCTCGTGGGCCGGCGGGCGGGGGGCCCAGGGAGCCTACGAGCAGTACTTC.

V usage is TRBV20-1 and J usage is TRBJ2-1, with a weak D call TRBD1 (6 bases). The germline CDR1 and CDR2 sequences are DFQATT and SNEGSKA (reference sequence). The CDR3 sequence is 14 residues long. V lost 6 bases and J lost 4, with 16 bases in between. The CDR3 sequence is CSASRDKLYNEQFF. As DNA, the CDR3 is TGCAGTGCCAGCAGGGACAAGCTGTACAATGAGCAGTTCTTC.

Only one count was recorded for this clonotype. The chain joins TRBV20-1 to TRBJ1-1; perhaps TRBD1 as D (6 bases). This CDR3 contains 13 residues. V lost 4 bases to trimming and J lost 6 bases, with 15 bases between them. The germline gives CDR1 DFQATT, CDR2 SNEGSKA (reference sequence). CDR3 in amino acids: CSAIPYRVPEAFF. The CDR3 coding sequence is TGCAGTGCTATACCCTACAGGGTCCCTGAAGCTTTCTTT.

V is TRBV5-6 and J is TRBJ2-1, with unresolved D. Per the germline V gene, CDR1 is SGHDT and CDR2 is YYEEEE. V gave up 1 base and J gave up 0 bases, with 5 bases separating them. This CDR3 has 14 residues. The CDR3 coding sequence is TGTGCCAGCAGCTTGTCGACCTCCTACAATGAGCAGTTCTTC. Its translation is CASSLSTSYNEQFF.

This chain connects TRBV12-3 or TRBV12-4 to TRBJ1-6; D unclear. The V gene lost 8 bases and the J gene lost 7 bases, with 9 bases spanning the gap. The CDR3 length is 12 residues. CDR3 coding DNA: TGTGCCAGCCGACTTTCAAATTCACCCCTCCACTTT. Protein sequence: CASRLSNSPLHF.

This clonotype was observed a single time. The chain joins TRBV24-1 to TRBJ2-7; 8 bases are a match to TRBD2. This CDR3 is 15 amino acids long. Germline CDR1 KGHDR, CDR2 SFDVKD. V dropped 10 bases and J dropped 6; count of bases not matched to a gene: 16. CDR3 sequence reads: CATGHVPASGFEQYF. The CDR3 bases are TGTGCCACGGGCCACGTGCCGGCTAGCGGGTTCGAGCAGTACTTC.

This chain connects TRBV5-1 to TRBJ2-4; 13 nucleotides agree with TRBD2. The CDR3 is 16 residues long. The junction had 11 bases not matched to a gene; V was cut back by 6 bases and J by 8 bases. From germline, CDR1 is SGHRS and CDR2 YFSETQ. CDR3 sequence (DNA): TGCGCCAGCACCCCCGAACTAGCGGGGGGGATAGACATTCAGTACTTC. Its protein product is CASTPELAGGIDIQYF.

This clonotype has more than one count but fewer than ten. The DNA of the CDR3 is TGTGCCAGCAGCCTCTGGGGGGCCGAAAAACTGTTTTTT. Translation: CASSLWGAEKLFF. The chain couples TRBV7-2 to TRBJ1-4, with D perhaps TRBD1 (6 bases). The CDR3 length is 13 residues. Trimming stripped 5 bases from V and 8 bases from J, with 12 bases between. The germline V gene encodes CDR1 SGHTA and CDR2 FQGNSA.

The genes are TRBV2 and TRBJ1-1; perhaps TRBD1 as D (5 bases). This CDR3 spans 13 amino acids. The V gene's germline CDR1 is SNHLY and CDR2 FYNNEI. V lost 4 bases, J lost 2 bases, and 8 bases lay in between. The CDR3 sequence is CASSATANTEAFF. The CDR3 DNA sequence: TGTGCCAGCAGTGCGACAGCTAACACTGAAGCTTTCTTT.

The chain couples TRBV7-2 to TRBJ1-2, with D hard to call. The CDR3 runs to 15 residues. Germline CDR1 and CDR2: SGHTA and FQGNSA. V was shortened by 3 bases and J by 0 bases, with 11 bases between the two germline ends. DNA of the CDR3: TGTGCCAGCAGCTTGTGGACCCAAGCTAACTATGGCTACACCTTC. Its protein is CASSLWTQANYGYTF.

The chain links TRBV30 to TRBJ1-5; no clear D gene. In germline, CDR1 is GTSNPN, CDR2 SVGIG (reference sequence). The V end lost 5 bases, the J end lost 2 bases, and 19 bases lay between the germline ends. This CDR3 has 16 residues. DNA of the CDR3: TGTGCCTGGGAGCCAGAGAGGGTGTTTGGCAATCAGCCCCAGCATTTT. Its protein product is CAWEPERVFGNQPQHF.

V gene TRBV2 combines with J gene TRBJ2-5, with D unresolved. Trimming removed 0 bases from V and 6 bases from J, with 11 bases in between. From germline, CDR1 is SNHLY and CDR2 FYNNEI. The CDR3 totals 14 residues. The CDR3 nucleotides are TGTGCCAGCAGTGAAGCGAGTACCATGAAGACCCAGTACTTC. Encoded protein: CASSEASTMKTQYF.

The chain employs TRBV7-2 and TRBJ2-5; TRBD2 might be the D (5 bases). Germline CDR1 SGHTA, CDR2 FQGNSA. V lost 7 bases and J 9 bases, leaving 18 bases between the germline ends. This CDR3 is 13 amino acids long. Written as DNA, the CDR3 is TGTGCCAGCACCGCCCGGGGAAGTCTGGCCCAGTACTTC. This sequence encodes CASTARGSLAQYF.

CDR3 DNA: TGTGCCAGCAGTGAAGCGCTTCCAGACGGTGAGCAGTTCTTC. Protein product: CASSEALPDGEQFF. The chain has TRBV2 and TRBJ2-1; D is ambiguous. This CDR3 region has 14 residues. Trimming stripped 0 bases from V and 9 bases from J, with 12 bases between. Germline assignment: CDR1 SNHLY and CDR2 FYNNEI.

This chain uses TRBV7-2 with TRBJ2-7, with 10 bases matching TRBD2. Germline V gene lookup returns CDR1 SGHTA and CDR2 FQGNSA. J was trimmed by 3 bases and V by 2 bases; bases with no gene match: 1. The CDR3 loop spans 14 amino acids. This CDR3 reads CASSLSSGGYEQYF. The CDR3 DNA sequence: TGTGCCAGCAGCTTATCTAGCGGGGGCTACGAGCAGTACTTC.